This T cell receptor beta chain came from a study of OX40 agonist ivuxolimab in advanced cancers. Per germline, CDR1 SGHNT and CDR2 YYREEE (reference sequence). V lost 4 bases and J lost 8; bases outside the gene matches: 11. The CDR3 covers 17 residues. Here immunoSEQ multiplex PCR was the method, and the copy in TCRdb shows in-frame clones only, minus some. This sample has around 75,000 clones; nearly 90% occur once, and the top ten carry around 2.6%. The study's findings and limits: Relatively little clonal expansion, among the lowest observed, appeared in partial responders at 0.1-3.0 mg/kg. Expanded clones tended on average to be more numerous among CD8+ T cells than CD4+.

In regard to this clone: Its antigen is not identified.

Patients were excluded for autoimmune disease history or systemic immunosuppression. The clonotype originates from an adult with an advanced solid tumor such as melanoma, head and neck, liver or kidney cancer. The sequencing here drew on CD4+ or CD8+ T cells sorted from blood, taken in a trial of the OX40 agonist ivuxolimab. The V and J genes are TRBV5-4 and TRBJ1-6; 11 bases line up with TRBD1. The CDR3 sequence is CASSPAGQGGSHSPLHF. CDR3 DNA sequence: TGTGCCAGCAGCCCGGCGGGACAGGGGGGATCTCATTCACCCCTCCACTTT.